This T cell receptor (beta chain) emerged from a study of PD-1 blockade in classical Hodgkin lymphoma. With no exception, relapse followed autologous stem cell transplantation in all patients, and brentuximab vedotin exposure varied. The CDR3 covers 17 residues. Sequencing was performed with immunoSEQ multiplex PCR; in TCRdb, only in-frame clones are kept and a portion is missing. The sample includes about 17,000 clones, about 81% of them seen just once. Sequenced here: peripheral blood mononuclear cells (PBMCs), sampled at baseline. This chain connects TRBV21-1 to TRBJ2-5; TRBD2, as called in the table, went unchecked against the DNA. TRBV21-1 is labeled a pseudogene. The source of this sequence is a human donor with classical Hodgkin lymphoma. This CDR3 reads CASSKSPWDFYQETQYF. The CDR3 DNA reads as TGTGCCAGCAGCAAATCCCCCTGGGACTTCTACCAAGAGACCCAGTACTTC.